This passage covers 15 T cell receptor beta chains from one sample sequenced in a study of blood T cell repertoires in COVID-19. The table came from immunoSEQ multiplex PCR; TCRdb's copy has only in-frame clones and leaves some out. The sample records over 150,000 clones, more than 75% being singletons. The sequencing sample was made of peripheral blood. The receptor set was obtained from a man in his 60s with COVID-19, enrolled during active disease.

The genes are TRBV7-9 and TRBJ1-6; 8 bases line up with TRBD1. The CDR3 is 16 amino acids. CDR1 is SEHNR, CDR2 FQNEAQ, per germline (reference sequence). The ends lost 5 bases at V and 3 bases at J; junction bases unmatched: 6. CDR3 in amino acids: CASSDGQGFYNSPLHF. DNA for the CDR3: TGTGCCAGCAGCGACGGACAGGGCTTCTATAATTCACCCCTCCACTTT. The full variable domain, rest sourced from reference TRBV7-9 and TRBJ1-6, is DTGVSQNPRHKITKRGQNVTFRCDPISEHNRLYWYRQTLGQGPEFLTYFQNEAQLEKSRLLSDRFSAERPKGSFSTLEIQRTEQGDSAMYLCASSDGQGFYNSPLHFGNGTRLTVT.

This chain links TRBV21-1 with TRBJ2-7; the D call TRBD1 from the table was never checked on the DNA. TRBV21-1 is flagged as a pseudogene. This CDR3 contains 13 residues. CDR3: CASSKGTSYEQYF. The CDR3 DNA reads TGTGCCAGCAGCAAGGGGACAAGCTACGAGCAGTACTTC.

V usage is TRBV18 and J usage is TRBJ2-1; D might be TRBD1 (5 bases). Between the trimmed V and J ends, which lost 3 bases and 5 bases, there was a span of 11 bases. Germline CDR1 reads KGHSH; CDR2 reads LQKENI. This CDR3 region has 14 residues. The chain's CDR3 is CASSPQGANNEQFF. DNA for the CDR3: TGTGCCAGCTCACCGCAAGGGGCTAACAATGAGCAGTTCTTC.

The chain has TRBV27 and TRBJ2-7, with 8 bases identical to TRBD1. This CDR3 comprises 14 residues. The junction had 7 bases not matched to a gene; V was cut back by 7 bases and J by 2 bases. Germline values: CDR1 MNHEY, CDR2 SMNVEV (reference sequence). DNA for the CDR3: TGTGCCAGCATCTCGGACAGGGCACCCTACGAGCAGTACTTC. This sequence encodes CASISDRAPYEQYF.

This chain joins TRBV7-9 and TRBJ1-1, with 9 bases that match TRBD1. CDR1 and CDR2 from the germline V gene are SEHNR and FQNEAQ (reference sequence). CDR3 length equals 15 residues. V lost 5 bases to trimming and J lost 3 bases; unmatched junction nucleotides: 7. CDR3 region: CASSDRDRVYTEAFF. CDR3 nucleotide sequence: TGTGCCAGCAGCGACCGGGACAGGGTTTACACTGAAGCTTTCTTT. The whole variable domain, filled in from reference TRBV7-9 and TRBJ1-1, reads DTGVSQNPRHKITKRGQNVTFRCDPISEHNRLYWYRQTLGQGPEFLTYFQNEAQLEKSRLLSDRFSAERPKGSFSTLEIQRTEQGDSAMYLCASSDRDRVYTEAFFGQGTRLTVV.

The CDR3 nucleotides read TGTGCCAGCAGTTCAGGGTCGGGCAACTATGGCTACACCTTC. It encodes CASSSGSGNYGYTF. The chain links TRBV28 to TRBJ1-2; tentative D call: TRBD1 (5 bases). The CDR3 is made up of 14 amino acids. Trimming left V 4 bases short and J 2 bases short, with 11 bases between. Looked up from germline, CDR1 is MDHEN and CDR2 is SYDVKM.

The chain joins TRBV28 to TRBJ1-2; TRBD1 agrees at 7 bases. CDR1 and CDR2 from the germline V gene are MDHEN and SYDVKM. This CDR3 has 15 residues. Trimming removed 6 bases from V and 0 bases from J; junction bases left unmatched: 7. The CDR3 DNA reads TGTGCCAGCAGACGGGAGGGGGCCCCTAACTATGGCTACACCTTC. It is translated as CASRREGAPNYGYTF.

This chain joins TRBV11-1 and TRBJ1-2, with 9 bases that match TRBD1. J was trimmed by 4 bases and V by 5 bases; bases with no gene match: 5. The CDR3 loop spans 14 amino acids. From germline, CDR1 is SGHAT and CDR2 FQDESV (reference sequence). The CDR3 coding sequence is TGTGCCAGCAGCGAAACGGACAGGGGCTATGGCTACACCTTC. Its protein is CASSETDRGYGYTF.

A few counts support this clone. CDR3 in DNA: TGCAGCGTTGCTTGGGGACAGTACGATTCACCCCTCCACTTT. This translates into CSVAWGQYDSPLHF. The V and J genes are TRBV29-1 and TRBJ1-6; TRBD1 agrees at 7 bases. V lost 4 bases, J lost 8 bases, and 8 bases stayed unmatched. The CDR3 has 14 residues. CDR1 and CDR2 from the germline V gene are SQVTM and ANQGSEA.

The chain uses TRBV3-1 (or the pseudogene TRBV3-2) and TRBJ1-5; D might be TRBD1 (6 bases). The CDR3 loop spans 17 amino acids. Germline V lookup: CDR1 LGHDT, CDR2 YNNKEL (reference sequence). Trimming took off 6 bases at V and 2 bases at J, with 20 bases between the two ends. The CDR3 coding sequence is TGTGCCAGCAGTCTCTCGTTGGGGGCTGTCGGCAATCAGCCCCAGCATTTT. This gives the protein CASSLSLGAVGNQPQHF.

The V call is TRBV5-1, the J call TRBJ2-5; 9 bases are shared with TRBD2. CDR3 size: 18 residues. V was clipped by 4 bases and J by 5 bases; unmatched bases: 18. Germline-derived CDR1 and CDR2 are SGHRS and YFSETQ. The CDR3 protein is CASSLRSGGLSSGETQYF. The DNA for the CDR3 is TGCGCCAGCAGCCTCCGTAGCGGGGGATTATCGTCAGGGGAGACCCAGTACTTC.

As DNA, the CDR3 is TGCAGCGTTGAGACGAGACAGGGCCCCTATGGCTACACCTTC. Translated: CSVETRQGPYGYTF. The V and J genes are TRBV29-1 and TRBJ1-2, with 7 bases identical to TRBD1. Germline V gives CDR1 SQVTM, CDR2 ANQGSEA. Germline trimming cut 3 bases from V and 4 bases from J; bases unmatched to any gene: 8. The CDR3 sequence is 14 residues long.

The gene calls are TRBV5-1 and TRBJ1-6; D not resolved. CDR1 SGHRS and CDR2 YFSETQ come from the germline V gene. The CDR3 has 13 amino acids. Trimming took off 0 bases at V and 6 bases at J, with 4 bases between the two ends. CDR3 region: CASSLEANSPLHF. For the CDR3, the DNA is TGCGCCAGCAGCTTGGAAGCTAATTCACCCCTCCACTTT. The full variable domain, with the rest looked up from reference TRBV5-1 and TRBJ1-6, is KAGVTQTPRYLIKTRGQQVTLSCSPISGHRSVSWYQQTPGQGLQFLFEYFSETQRNKGNFPGRFSGRQFSNSRSEMNVSTLELGDSALYLCASSLEANSPLHFGNGTRLTVT.

The rearrangement uses TRBV7-2 and TRBJ2-7; D is unresolved. This CDR3 region has 14 residues. V lost 0 bases to trimming and J lost 7 bases, with 13 bases between them. CDR1 and CDR2 from the germline V gene are SGHTA and FQGNSA. The CDR3 loop reads CASSLALQVGEQYF. The CDR3 DNA reads as TGTGCCAGCAGCTTAGCCCTGCAGGTTGGGGAGCAGTACTTC.

J is TRBJ2-7 and V is TRBV7-2; 8 nucleotides agree with TRBD1. The ends lost 5 bases at V and 5 bases at J; junction bases unmatched: 11. The germline V gene has CDR1 SGHTA and CDR2 FQGNSA. CDR3 length: 15 residues. CDR3: CASSARTGSSDEQYF. In DNA, the CDR3 is TGTGCCAGCAGCGCCCGGACAGGGAGTTCCGACGAGCAGTACTTC.